The rows below give T cell receptor beta chains drawn from one sample of a study of cytomegalovirus exposure and HLA in healthy donors. TCRdb keeps only in-frame clones here, not all; method: immunoSEQ multiplex PCR. The sample holds approximately 130,000 clones, around two thirds seen once. The source material was PBMCs. These receptors came from a woman in her forties in good health and CMV-seronegative. Both conserved end residues are part of each CDR3. The order of the fields is V gene, D gene, J gene, clone size, CDR3 DNA, CDR3 protein. The D gene is left open where the match is weak. Clone size is stated in some rows and not others, as once, few, many or a class when expanded.

>TRBV19|NA|TRBJ1-1|few
TGTGCCAGTAGTATTGGGGGGGTTGAAGCTTTCTTT
CASSIGGVEAFF
>TRBV30|NA|TRBJ2-2|few
TGTGCCTGGACGGCGTTAGGGGAAGGAGCCGGGGAGCTGTTTTTT
CAWTALGEGAGELFF
>TRBV5-4|NA|TRBJ2-2|NA
TGTGCCAGCAGCCCTTCCGGCCGAAGGAGCATCGGGGAGCTGTTTTTT
CASSPSGRRSIGELFF
>TRBV6-5|NA|TRBJ2-7|NA
TGTGCCAGCAGACCCGGACAGAGATACGAGCAGTACTTC
CASRPGQRYEQYF
>TRBV9|NA|TRBJ2-1|once
TGTGCCAGCAGCGTTTCAGGGGCAATGTCCGGGCCCAATGAGCAGTTCTTC
CASSVSGAMSGPNEQFF
>TRBV5-4|NA|TRBJ1-2|few
TGTGCCAGCAGCCCGGATTTACAGGGAAACTATGGCTACACCTTC
CASSPDLQGNYGYTF
>TRBV30|NA|TRBJ2-6|NA
TGTGCCTGGAGTCTTGGGGCCAACGTCCTGACTTTC
CAWSLGANVLTF
>TRBV5-1|TRBD2|TRBJ2-5|few
TGCGCCAGTCAACGAGGGGGACTAGCGACACACGTACAAGAGACCCAGTACTTC
CASQRGGLATHVQETQYF
>TRBV9|NA|TRBJ2-5|few
TGTGCCAGCAGCGTAGGATCGGGCCAAGAGACCCAGTACTTC
CASSVGSGQETQYF
>TRBV28|NA|TRBJ2-3|NA
TGTGCCAGCAAACAGGGTTGGGCCACAGATACGCAGTATTTT
CASKQGWATDTQYF
>TRBV6-5|TRBD1|TRBJ1-2|NA
TGTGCCAGCAGACCCCGGGACAGACCTAACTATGGCTACACCTTC
CASRPRDRPNYGYTF
>TRBV27|NA|TRBJ1-2|NA
TGTGCCAGCAGTTTGGGCAGGAACTATGGCTACACCTTC
CASSLGRNYGYTF
>TRBV29-1|NA|TRBJ2-7|few
TGCAGCGTTGAAGGGCAGGGTACCTACGAGCAGTACTTC
CSVEGQGTYEQYF
>TRBV30|NA|TRBJ1-2|NA
TGTGCCTGGTCTGATACTCCCTATGGCTACACCTTC
CAWSDTPYGYTF
>TRBV30|NA|TRBJ1-2|NA
TGTGCCTGGAGTGTACGGTCCCAGGCGTATGGCTACACCTTC
CAWSVRSQAYGYTF
>TRBV5-1|NA|TRBJ2-7|NA
TGCGCCAGCAAGCGGGGGACAGGGTTCTACGAGCAGTACTTC
CASKRGTGFYEQYF
>TRBV10-3|NA|TRBJ1-2|NA
TGTGCCATCAGTGATTTGACGGGGGGAAATAACTATGGCTACACCTTC
CAISDLTGGNNYGYTF
>TRBV27|NA|TRBJ1-2|NA
TGTGCCAGCAGTATAGACAGGATGGTTGGTCATGGCTACACCTTC
CASSIDRMVGHGYTF
>TRBV9|TRBD1|TRBJ2-7|once
TGTGCCAGCAGCGTCTATGGGACAGGGATCTACGAGCAGTACTTC
CASSVYGTGIYEQYF
>TRBV27|NA|TRBJ2-1|NA
TGTGCCAGCCGCGCCTTGGAGTACAATGAGCAGTTCTTC
CASRALEYNEQFF
>TRBV6-6|NA|TRBJ1-4|few
TGTGCCAGCAGATCTACAGGGTCCTGGTTCAATGAAAAACTGTTTTTT
CASRSTGSWFNEKLFF
>TRBV5-8|NA|TRBJ2-5|NA
TGTGCCAGCACCTCCTTCCCCGGGACACAAGAGACCCAGTACTTC
CASTSFPGTQETQYF
>TRBV25-1|NA|TRBJ1-6|NA
TGTGCCAGCAGTGATTCAGGCTCCTATAATTCACCCCTCCACTTT
CASSDSGSYNSPLHF
>TRBV18|NA|TRBJ2-7|NA
TGTGCCAGCTCACCCTGGGCAGGCGCCTCCTACGAGCAGTACTTC
CASSPWAGASYEQYF
>TRBV28|TRBD1|TRBJ2-7|NA
TGTGCCAGCGACAGGGGGCCGTCCTACGAGCAGTACTTC
CASDRGPSYEQYF
>TRBV27|TRBD1|TRBJ1-1|NA
TGTGCCAGCAGTTTGGTGACAGGGCCTACTGAAGCTTTCTTT
CASSLVTGPTEAFF
>TRBV7-6|NA|TRBJ1-1|few
TGTGCCAGCAGCTTAGGAGTTTCAGGGAACACTGAAGCTTTCTTT
CASSLGVSGNTEAFF
>TRBV19|NA|TRBJ1-1|once
TGTGCCAGTAGTCATAGGACACCCACTGAAGCTTTCTTT
CASSHRTPTEAFF
>TRBV27|NA|TRBJ1-2|few
TGTGCCAGCAGTTTATATCCCGCTACTAACTATGGCTACACCTTC
CASSLYPATNYGYTF
>TRBV9|NA|TRBJ2-7|NA
TGTGCCAGCAGCGTAGACAGAGGGGAGCAGTACTTC
CASSVDRGEQYF
>TRBV28|NA|TRBJ2-7|NA
TGTGCCAGCAGTCCTGGCCCTCCCTACGAGCAGTACTTC
CASSPGPPYEQYF
>TRBV7-9|TRBD1|TRBJ2-7|NA
TGTGCCAGCAGCCCTCCGGACAGGGCCGAGCAGTACTTC
CASSPPDRAEQYF
>TRBV19|TRBD2|TRBJ2-7|few
TGTGCCAGTAGTAGCCCCGGGACTAGCGGCAGCTCCTACGAGCAGTACTTC
CASSSPGTSGSSYEQYF
>TRBV4-1|NA|TRBJ1-2|NA
TGCGCCAGCAGCCAAGAAGGGGGGGCAGCTAACTATGGCTACACCTTC
CASSQEGGAANYGYTF
>TRBV4-1|TRBD2|TRBJ2-7|NA
TGCGCCAGCAGCCAAGGGCTAGCGGGGGCACTCTCCTACGAGCAGTACTTC
CASSQGLAGALSYEQYF
>TRBV6-4|NA|TRBJ2-3|few
TGTGCCAGCAGTGACTCGGGGGGAAGCACAGATACGCAGTATTTT
CASSDSGGSTDTQYF
>TRBV4-1|TRBD1|TRBJ1-1|NA
TGCGCCAGCAGCCACCCCGGACAGGGGGCTACTGAAGCTTTCTTT
CASSHPGQGATEAFF
>TRBV19|NA|TRBJ2-2|NA
TGTGCCAGTAGAAGAAGGGGGATAAACACCGGGGAGCTGTTTTTT
CASRRRGINTGELFF
>TRBV19|NA|TRBJ2-1|NA
TGTGCCAGTACCTCTGAAGGGAGCTCCTACAATGAGCAGTTCTTC
CASTSEGSSYNEQFF
>TRBV7-9|TRBD1|TRBJ1-2|NA
TGTGCCATTGATAACCGGGACAGTCTGGCCTATGGCTACACCTTC
CAIDNRDSLAYGYTF
>TRBV7-2|TRBD2|TRBJ2-2|once
TGTGCCAGCAGCCAGGGACTAGCGAACACCGGGGAGCTGTTTTTT
CASSQGLANTGELFF
>TRBV18|NA|TRBJ2-5|NA
TGTGCCAGCTCACCACCGGGCAGCCAAGAGACCCAGTACTTC
CASSPPGSQETQYF
>TRBV7-2|NA|TRBJ1-3|few
TGTGCCAGCAGCTTACTCAGGGTCTCTGGAAACACCATATATTTT
CASSLLRVSGNTIYF
>TRBV5-1|TRBD1|TRBJ2-1|NA
TGCGCCAGCAGCCTCGACAGGGGCAATGAGCAGTTCTTC
CASSLDRGNEQFF
>TRBV10-3|TRBD1|TRBJ2-6|few
TGTGCCATCAGTGAGAGGAAGGGGGCAGGATCTGGGGCCAACGTCCTGACTTTC
CAISERKGAGSGANVLTF
>TRBV5-4|TRBD1|TRBJ1-1|NA
TGTGCCAGCAGCTTAAAACAGGGGATGAACACTGAAGCTTTCTTT
CASSLKQGMNTEAFF
>TRBV30|NA|TRBJ1-4|NA
TGTGCCTGGAGCTACCTGAATGAAAAACTGTTTTTT
CAWSYLNEKLFF
>TRBV27|TRBD1|TRBJ1-1|NA
TGTGCCAGCAGCGGGGACAGGGGCTCTGAAGCTTTCTTT
CASSGDRGSEAFF